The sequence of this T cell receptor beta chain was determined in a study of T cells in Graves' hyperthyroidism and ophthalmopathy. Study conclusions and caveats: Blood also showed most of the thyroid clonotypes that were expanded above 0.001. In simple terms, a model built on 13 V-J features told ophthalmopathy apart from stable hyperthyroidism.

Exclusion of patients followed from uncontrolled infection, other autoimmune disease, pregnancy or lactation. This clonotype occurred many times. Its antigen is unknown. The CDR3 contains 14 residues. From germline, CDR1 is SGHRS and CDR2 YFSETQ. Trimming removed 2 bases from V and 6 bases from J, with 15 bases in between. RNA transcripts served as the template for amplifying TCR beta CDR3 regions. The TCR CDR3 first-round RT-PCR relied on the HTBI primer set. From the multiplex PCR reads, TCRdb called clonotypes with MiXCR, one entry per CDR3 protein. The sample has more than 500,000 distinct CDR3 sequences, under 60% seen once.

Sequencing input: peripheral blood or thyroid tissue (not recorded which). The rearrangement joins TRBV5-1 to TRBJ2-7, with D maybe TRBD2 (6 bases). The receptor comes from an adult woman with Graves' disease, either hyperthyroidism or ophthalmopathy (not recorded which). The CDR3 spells CASSFDGTSPEQYF. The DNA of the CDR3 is TGCGCCAGCAGCTTTGATGGGACTTCGCCCGAGCAGTACTTC.